This T cell receptor beta chain was sequenced in a study of T cell repertoires in cytomegalovirus infection. For the study at large: Well-studied HLA-B-restricted CMV epitopes were used in the study alongside recently identified HLA-C-restricted ones.

General study results and limits: HLA-C-restricted CMV clonotypes gave the most frequent clonotype in two of eight donors. Pooled public TCR beta family frequency picked out CMV carriers with the relevant HLA.

Note on this clonotype: As yet, its antigen is unknown.

The V end lost 1 base, the J end lost 9 bases, and 10 bases lay between the germline ends. Germline assignment: CDR1 LGHNA and CDR2 YNFKEQ. The CDR3 totals 13 residues. TCRdb re-called the reads with MiXCR, one entry per CDR3 protein. The table has around 900,000 distinct CDR3 sequences, 25% to 40% seen once; the top ten hold around an eighth. The receptor was isolated from a human donor in good health (CMV status not recorded). Some clones in this sample may be carry-over from other donors' samples. This rearrangement joins TRBV4-2 to TRBJ2-1; a weak D match, TRBD2 (5 bases). This specimen consisted of cultured CD8+ T cells from PBMCs, obtained from culture after CMV antigen stimulation. CDR3 DNA: TGTGCCAGCAGCCAAGCCCTAGAGGGTGAGCAGTTCTTC. This sequence encodes CASSQALEGEQFF.